Described below is a single T cell receptor (beta chain) sequence and its context. Its antigen is still unknown. CDR3 length: 14 amino acids. Per the germline V gene, CDR1 is SGHTA and CDR2 is FQGNSA. Trimming left V 5 bases short and J 5 bases short, with 13 bases between. CD4+ T cells that had been cultured provided DNA sequenced with the Oncomine TCR Beta short-read assay. Scientists extracted genomic DNA from CD4+ T cells grown in culture. TCRdb used MiXCR to reprocess the PCR reads, holding one entry per CDR3 protein. The sample holds approximately 9,600 distinct CDR3 sequences, 48% seen once. This entry comes from a study of vaccination and CD4 T cells after COVID-19. General study findings and limits: There were relatively few convalescent patients studied, and there were no early post-infection timepoints.

Treatment noted: 10-day PBMC culture with coronavirus spike peptide pools or control peptides (ViraFEST assay). Unexposed donor CD4+ T cells predated the COVID-19 pandemic, collected 2011-2018. T cells were expanded with peptide pools, and expanded clonotypes were identified by TCR sequencing. V usage is TRBV7-2 and J usage is TRBJ2-1; no reliable D call. This receptor was identified in a human donor in good health. Sequencing used CD4+ T cells from blood, cultured in vitro. The CDR3 region has the DNA TGTGCCAGCAGCCCCATCCTTGTAGACAATGAGCAGTTCTTC. Translating it yields CASSPILVDNEQFF.